The present T cell receptor beta chain was sequenced within a study of post-analysis software for immune sequencing data. Study information: Relapsing-remitting, secondary progressive and progressive-relapsing multiple sclerosis were all included among the disease courses.

This clonotype was observed a few times. The antigen is not known. The library was made from cDNA and included unique molecular identifiers. It was from roughly 1.1 to 9.2 million T cells that some 460,000 cDNA molecules came. TCRdb used MiXCR to reprocess the PCR reads, holding one entry per CDR3 protein. Found here are about 540,000 distinct CDR3 sequences, around a third of them singletons; the top ten hold less than 6%. Study-level points and caveats: In patients, TRBV5-6, TRBV5-1 and TRBV20-1 belonged to roughly 5 TRBV segments found more frequently than in controls. Samples prepared in the same batch strongly co-clustered by F measure. Multiple sclerosis patients showed significantly lower normalized Chao1 diversity than controls did.

V lost 3 bases and J lost 4, with 9 bases in between. The CDR3 contains 13 residues. Germline CDR1 and CDR2: KGHSH and LQKENI. Sequences were obtained from blood. This receptor was identified in a girl between 2 and 17 years old with multiple sclerosis. This rearrangement joins TRBV18 to TRBJ1-2; D unclear. CDR3 nucleotides: TGTGCCAGCTCACCCGACTGGCGCTATGGCTACACCTTC. This translates into CASSPDWRYGYTF.